The 15 T cell receptor beta chains given below trace back to one sample, sequenced in a study of T cells in Graves' hyperthyroidism and ophthalmopathy. The TCR beta CDR3 regions underwent amplification using RNA transcripts as the source. HTBI primers were the set used in a first-round RT-PCR of the TCR CDR3. One entry per CDR3 protein results from TCRdb running MiXCR on the multiplex PCR reads. In the table there are some 500,000 distinct CDR3 sequences, around 15% of which are singletons. The material sequenced was blood. These receptor sequences come from a woman aged 18 to 35 with Graves' hyperthyroidism.

As DNA, the CDR3 is TGTGCCAGCAGTTACGCGTGGGGACAGTACACAGATACGCAGTATTTT. Translated, it gives CASSYAWGQYTDTQYF. The chain links TRBV28 to TRBJ2-3; the match to TRBD1 covers 7 bases. The CDR3 length is 16 residues. CDR1 is MDHEN, CDR2 SYDVKM, per germline. Trimming took 4 bases from V and 2 from J; bases not matched to a gene: 9.

This clonotype has a count of ten or more. V gene TRBV20-1 combines with J gene TRBJ2-7, with no clear D. This CDR3 region has 12 residues. Germline CDR1 and CDR2: DFQATT and SNEGSKA (reference sequence). Between the trimmed V and J ends, which lost 1 base and 3 bases, there was a span of 7 bases. CDR3 protein: CSARGRGYEQYV. CDR3 coding DNA: TGCAGTGCTAGAGGTAGAGGCTACGAGCAGTACGTC.

This clonotype appeared many times. The genes are TRBV2 and TRBJ2-1; D perhaps matches TRBD1 (6 bases). The CDR3 covers 14 residues. Between the trimmed V and J ends, which lost 6 bases and 5 bases, there was a span of 14 bases. Germline values: CDR1 SNHLY, CDR2 FYNNEI. In DNA, the CDR3 is TGTGCCAGCAGACGAGACAGGAGAAACAATGAGCAGTTCTTC. As protein: CASRRDRRNNEQFF.

This chain connects TRBV28 to TRBJ2-1; D is perhaps TRBD2 (5 bases). The germline V gene has CDR1 MDHEN and CDR2 SYDVKM. The CDR3 covers 15 residues. V was cut by 5 bases and J by 6 bases, with 17 bases left in between. The CDR3 sequence: CASSPGISACNEQFF. CDR3 in DNA: TGTGCCAGCAGTCCGGGGATTAGTGCCTGCAATGAGCAGTTCTTC.

The sample holds many counts of this clonotype. This sequence joins TRBV11-2 and TRBJ2-7; 10 bases are shared with TRBD2. Unmatched junction bases numbered 0, after V lost 1 base and J lost 0 bases. The CDR3 spans 15 residues. CDR1 and CDR2 (germline): SGHAT, FQNNGV. Written as DNA, the CDR3 is TGTGCCAGCAGCTTAGGACTAGCGGGCTCCTACGAGCAGTACGTC. It yields the protein CASSLGLAGSYEQYV.

This clonotype showed up many times. J is TRBJ2-2 and V is TRBV30, with TRBD2 matching over 9 bases. This CDR3 is built from 15 residues. Trimming removed 3 bases from V and 5 bases from J; junction bases left unmatched: 7. CDR1 is GTSNPN, CDR2 SVGIG, per germline (reference sequence). The chain's CDR3 is CAWRLLAGRTGELFF. In nucleotides, the CDR3 is TGTGCCTGGAGACTCCTAGCGGGAAGGACCGGGGAGCTGTTTTTT.

This clonotype was recorded at least ten times. The chain uses TRBV11-3 and TRBJ1-3; D unresolved. V shed 1 base and J shed 0 bases, with 7 bases lying between them. Germline-derived CDR1 and CDR2 are SGHNT and YENEEA. The CDR3 runs to 15 residues. CDR3 loop: CASSLGRTSGNTIYF. In nucleotides, the CDR3 is TGTGCCAGCAGCTTAGGCAGAACCTCTGGAAACACCATATATTTT.

This clonotype came up a few times. The V and J genes are TRBV27 and TRBJ2-1; D is undetermined. Germline assignment: CDR1 MNHEY and CDR2 SMNVEV (reference sequence). The CDR3 length is 14 residues. Trimming took off 2 bases at V and 4 bases at J, with 9 bases between the two ends. CDR3 nucleotides: TGTGCCAGCAGTTTAGACGGCCCATACAATGAGCAGTTCTTC. Translated: CASSLDGPYNEQFF.

In its sample, this clonotype was seen a few times. The J gene is TRBJ2-3, the V gene TRBV13; the D is unclear. The V end lost 5 bases, the J end lost 3 bases, and 9 bases lay between the germline ends. The germline V gene encodes CDR1 PRHDT and CDR2 FYEKMQ (reference sequence). The CDR3 consists of 13 residues. CDR3 sequence: CASSLTRTDTQYF. The CDR3 nucleotides read TGTGCCAGCAGCCTAACCAGAACAGATACGCAGTATTTT.

CDR3 protein: CASSETRQAAGNTEAFF. CDR3 coding DNA: TGTGCCAGCAGTGAAACTCGACAGGCAGCGGGCAACACTGAAGCTTTCTTT. The rearrangement uses TRBV6-1 and TRBJ1-1, with D possibly TRBD1 on 6 matching bases. V was pared by 2 bases and J by 2 bases, with 18 bases between. The CDR3 totals 17 residues. Germline CDR1 and CDR2: MNHNS and SASEGT.

At least ten counts were recorded for this clonotype. The CDR3 DNA follows: TGTGCCAGCAGCCGACAGGGCCAAAATGAAAAACTGTTTTTT. The encoded protein is CASSRQGQNEKLFF. This chain joins TRBV7-9 and TRBJ1-4; 7 nucleotides line up with TRBD1. J lost 5 bases, V lost 5 bases, and 5 bases had no gene match. The CDR3 is 14 residues long. The germline V gene encodes CDR1 SEHNR and CDR2 FQNEAQ (reference sequence). The whole variable domain, filled in from reference TRBV7-9 and TRBJ1-4, reads DTGVSQNPRHKITKRGQNVTFRCDPISEHNRLYWYRQTLGQGPEFLTYFQNEAQLEKSRLLSDRFSAERPKGSFSTLEIQRTEQGDSAMYLCASSRQGQNEKLFFGSGTQLSVL.

Regarding this clonotype: Given a much more abundant clone one base away, this may be a read error. The chain recombines TRBV30 with TRBJ1-2, with D possibly being TRBD1 (5 bases). This CDR3 has 12 amino acids. Germline V gene sequence: CDR1 GTSNPN, CDR2 SVGIG (reference sequence). Trimming left V 1 base short and J 8 bases short, with 11 bases between. CDR3 amino acids: CAWSEGFAGYTF. Written as DNA, the CDR3 is TGTGCCTGGAGTGAGGGGTTTGCCGGCTACACCTTC. The entire variable domain, with the rest obtained from reference TRBV30 and TRBJ1-2, is as follows: SQTIHQWPATLVQPVGSPLSLECTVEGTSNPNLYWYRQAAGRGLQLLFYSVGIGQISSEVPQNLSASRPQDRQFILSSKKLLLSDSGFYLCAWSEGFAGYTFGSGTRLTVV.

This clonotype was observed a handful of times. This sequence joins TRBV7-2 and TRBJ1-1, with no clear D. Deletions cut 3 bases from V and 1 base from J, with 9 bases between. The CDR3 runs 14 residues. Germline V gene sequence: CDR1 SGHTA, CDR2 FQGNSA. The CDR3, as DNA: TGTGCCAGCAGCTTTTTAGGTCCGAACACTGAAGCTTTCTTT. Its protein is CASSFLGPNTEAFF.

V gene TRBV14 combines with J gene TRBJ1-1; 9 nucleotides match TRBD1. In germline, CDR1 is SGHDN, CDR2 FVKESK. The CDR3 runs to 13 residues. After removal of 5 bases from V and 11 bases from J, the junction contained 9 bases not matched to a gene. The CDR3 nucleotides are TGTGCCAGCAGCGTGGACAGGGGTCGGAGTGCTTTCTTT. It codes for CASSVDRGRSAFF.

This clonotype showed up just a few times. A read error is possible here, since a much larger clone lies one base away. This chain uses TRBV5-1 with TRBJ2-1; 7 positions match TRBD2. J was trimmed by 9 bases and V by 3 bases; bases with no gene match: 9. Germline values: CDR1 SGHRS, CDR2 YFSETQ. CDR3 length: 14 amino acids. The CDR3 reads CASSSRLAWGEQFF. The CDR3 region has the DNA TGCGCCAGCAGCTCCCGACTAGCTTGGGGTGAGCAGTTCTTC.